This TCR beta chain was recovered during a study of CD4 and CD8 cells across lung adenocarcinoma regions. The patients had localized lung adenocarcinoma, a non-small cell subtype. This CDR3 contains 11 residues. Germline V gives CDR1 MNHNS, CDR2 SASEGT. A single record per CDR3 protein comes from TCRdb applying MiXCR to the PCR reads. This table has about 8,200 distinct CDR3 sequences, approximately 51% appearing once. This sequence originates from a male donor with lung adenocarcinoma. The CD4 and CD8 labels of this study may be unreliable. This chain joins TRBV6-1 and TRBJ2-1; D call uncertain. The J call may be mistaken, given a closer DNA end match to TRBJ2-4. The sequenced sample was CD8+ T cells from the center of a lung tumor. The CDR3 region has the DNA TGTGCCAGCAGTGTGACAAACATTCAGTACTTC. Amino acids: CASSVTNIQYF.